Sequencing of this TCR beta chain was carried out in a study of tissue T cells after allogeneic stem cell transplantation. Per the germline V gene, CDR1 is SGHDT and CDR2 is YYEEEE. There are 13 residues in the CDR3. The V gene lost 0 bases and the J gene lost 1 base, with 4 bases spanning the gap. Data came from immunoSEQ multiplex PCR; TCRdb stores just in-frame clones and leaves some out. The repertoire holds tens of thousands of clones, 85% to 90% seen once, with less than 4% in the top ten. Findings of the study overall: Across patients, clones rarely overlapped, yet motif clusters were shared tissue-specifically.

A word on this clone: Its antigen remains unidentified. The sample carries other DNA sequences with the same CDR3.

This receptor was identified in a woman between 18 and 55 years old who later had graft-versus-host disease after an allogeneic stem cell transplant. Material: blood, obtained before transplantation. The chain links TRBV5-6 to TRBJ1-1; D gene unclear. CDR3 protein: CASSLDRNTEAFF. CDR3 bases: TGTGCCAGCAGCTTGGATAGGAACACTGAAGCTTTCTTT.